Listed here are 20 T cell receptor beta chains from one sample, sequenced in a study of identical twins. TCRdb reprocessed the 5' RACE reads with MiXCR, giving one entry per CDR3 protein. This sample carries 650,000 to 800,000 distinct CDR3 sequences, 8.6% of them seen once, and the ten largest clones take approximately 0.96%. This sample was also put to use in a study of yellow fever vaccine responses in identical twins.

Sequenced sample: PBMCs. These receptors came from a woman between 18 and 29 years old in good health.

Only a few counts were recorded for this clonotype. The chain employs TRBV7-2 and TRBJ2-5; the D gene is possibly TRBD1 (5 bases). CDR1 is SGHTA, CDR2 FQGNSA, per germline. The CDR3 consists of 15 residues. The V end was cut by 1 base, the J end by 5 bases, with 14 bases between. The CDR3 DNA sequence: TGTGCCAGCAGCTTAGGTGACTCCTGGGGCGAGACCCAGTACTTC. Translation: CASSLGDSWGETQYF.

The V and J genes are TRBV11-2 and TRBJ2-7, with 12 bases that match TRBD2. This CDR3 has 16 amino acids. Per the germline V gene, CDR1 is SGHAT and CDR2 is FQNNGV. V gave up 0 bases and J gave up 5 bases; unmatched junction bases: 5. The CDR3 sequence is CASSLDLAGGRDEQYF. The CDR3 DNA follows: TGTGCCAGCAGCTTAGATCTAGCGGGGGGGCGCGACGAGCAGTACTTC.

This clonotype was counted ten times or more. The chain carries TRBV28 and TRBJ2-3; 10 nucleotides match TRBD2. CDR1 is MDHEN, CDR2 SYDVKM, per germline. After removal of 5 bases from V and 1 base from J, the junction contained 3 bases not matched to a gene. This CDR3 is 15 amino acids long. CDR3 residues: CASSSLAGGTDTQYF. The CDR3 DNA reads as TGTGCCAGCAGTAGCCTAGCGGGGGGCACAGATACGCAGTATTTT.

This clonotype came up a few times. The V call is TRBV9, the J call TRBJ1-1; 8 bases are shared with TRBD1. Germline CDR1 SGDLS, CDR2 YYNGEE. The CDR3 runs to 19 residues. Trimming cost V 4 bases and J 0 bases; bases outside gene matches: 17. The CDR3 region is CASSPGEGRGPPMNTEAFF. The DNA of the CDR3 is TGTGCCAGCAGCCCCGGGGAGGGCAGGGGGCCTCCCATGAACACTGAAGCTTTCTTT.

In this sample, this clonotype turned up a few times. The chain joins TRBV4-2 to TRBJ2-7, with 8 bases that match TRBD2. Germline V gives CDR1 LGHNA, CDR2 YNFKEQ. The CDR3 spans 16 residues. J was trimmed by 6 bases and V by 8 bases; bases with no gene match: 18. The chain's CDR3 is CASLRFDGGRRLEQYF. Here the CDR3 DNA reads TGTGCCAGCCTCAGGTTTGATGGCGGGAGGAGGCTCGAGCAGTACTTC.

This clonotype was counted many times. Here the CDR3 reads CASSFPDSGNEKLFF. Here the CDR3 DNA reads TGTGCCAGCAGTTTCCCGGACAGTGGAAATGAAAAACTGTTTTTT. The rearrangement uses TRBV28 and TRBJ1-4; perhaps TRBD1 as D (6 bases). There are 15 residues in the CDR3. Trimming cost V 3 bases and J 5 bases, with 13 bases left between them. Germline-derived CDR1 and CDR2 are MDHEN and SYDVKM.

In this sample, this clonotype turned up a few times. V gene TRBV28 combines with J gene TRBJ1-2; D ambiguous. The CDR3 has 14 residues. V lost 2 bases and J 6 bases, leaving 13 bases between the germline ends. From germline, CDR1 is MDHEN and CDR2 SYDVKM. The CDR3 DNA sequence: TGTGCCAGCAGTTTAAGTGTGGGGTTACATGGCTACACCTTC. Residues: CASSLSVGLHGYTF.

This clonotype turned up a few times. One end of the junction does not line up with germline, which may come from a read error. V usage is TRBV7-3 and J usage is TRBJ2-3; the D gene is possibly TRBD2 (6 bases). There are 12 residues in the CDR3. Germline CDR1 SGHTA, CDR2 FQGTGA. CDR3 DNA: TGTGCTAGCAGCTTATCGGGGGTCGCGCAGTATTTT. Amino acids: CASSLSGVAQYF.

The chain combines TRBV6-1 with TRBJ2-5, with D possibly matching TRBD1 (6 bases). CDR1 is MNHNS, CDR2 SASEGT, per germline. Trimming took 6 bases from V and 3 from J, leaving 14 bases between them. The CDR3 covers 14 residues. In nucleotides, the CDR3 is TGTGCCAGCAGGGACCGGGACACCGAAGAGACCCAGTACTTC. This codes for CASRDRDTEETQYF.

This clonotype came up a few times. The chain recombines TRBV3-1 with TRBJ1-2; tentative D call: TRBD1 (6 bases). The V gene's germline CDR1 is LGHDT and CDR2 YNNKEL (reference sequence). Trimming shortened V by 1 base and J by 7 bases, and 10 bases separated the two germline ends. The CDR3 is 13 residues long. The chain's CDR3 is CASSQGGGAGYTF. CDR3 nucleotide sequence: TGTGCCAGCAGCCAAGGGGGGGGGGCTGGCTACACCTTC.

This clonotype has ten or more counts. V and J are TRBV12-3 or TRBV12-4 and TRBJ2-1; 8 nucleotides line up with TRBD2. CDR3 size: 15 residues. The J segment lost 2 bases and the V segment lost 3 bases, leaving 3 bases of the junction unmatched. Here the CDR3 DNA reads TGTGCCAGCAGTTTGGGCGGGAGGACCTACAATGAGCAGTTCTTC. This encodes CASSLGGRTYNEQFF.

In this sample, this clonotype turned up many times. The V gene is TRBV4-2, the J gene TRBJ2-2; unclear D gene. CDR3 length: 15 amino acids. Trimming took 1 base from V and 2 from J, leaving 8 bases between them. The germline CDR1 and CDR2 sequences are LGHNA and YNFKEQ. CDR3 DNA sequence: TGTGCCAGCAGCCAAGCCGAGACTAACACCGGGGAGCTGTTTTTT. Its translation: CASSQAETNTGELFF.

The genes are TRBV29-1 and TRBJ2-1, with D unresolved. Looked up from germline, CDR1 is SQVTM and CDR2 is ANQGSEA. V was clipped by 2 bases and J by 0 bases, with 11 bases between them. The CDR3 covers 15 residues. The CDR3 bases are TGCAGCGTTGAAATAGTGGGTTCCTCCTACAATGAGCAGTTCTTC. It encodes CSVEIVGSSYNEQFF.

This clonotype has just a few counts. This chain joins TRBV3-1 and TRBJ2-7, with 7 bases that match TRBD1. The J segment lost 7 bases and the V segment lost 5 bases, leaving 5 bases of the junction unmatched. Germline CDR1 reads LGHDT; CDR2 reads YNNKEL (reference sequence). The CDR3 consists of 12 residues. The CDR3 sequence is CASSTRDREQYF. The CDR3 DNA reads TGTGCCAGCAGCACCCGGGACAGAGAGCAGTACTTC.

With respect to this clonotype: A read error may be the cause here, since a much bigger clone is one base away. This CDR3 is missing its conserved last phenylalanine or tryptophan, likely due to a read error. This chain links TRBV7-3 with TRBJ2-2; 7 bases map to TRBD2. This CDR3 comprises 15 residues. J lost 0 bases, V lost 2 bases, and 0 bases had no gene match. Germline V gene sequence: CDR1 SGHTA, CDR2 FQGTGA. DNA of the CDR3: TGTGCCAGCAGCTTAGCGGGGGCGAACACCGGGGAGCTGTTTTCT. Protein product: CASSLAGANTGELFS.

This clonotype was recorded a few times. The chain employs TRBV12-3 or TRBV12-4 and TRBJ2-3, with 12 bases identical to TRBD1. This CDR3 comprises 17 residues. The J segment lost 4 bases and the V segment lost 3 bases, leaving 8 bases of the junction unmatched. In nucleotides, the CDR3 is TGTGCCAGCAGTTTGGGGACAGGGGGCAGGCGGTCAGATACGCAGTATTTT. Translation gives CASSLGTGGRRSDTQYF.

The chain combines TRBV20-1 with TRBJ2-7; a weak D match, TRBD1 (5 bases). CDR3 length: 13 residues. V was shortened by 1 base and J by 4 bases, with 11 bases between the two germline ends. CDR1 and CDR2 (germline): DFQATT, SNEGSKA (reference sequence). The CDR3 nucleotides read TGCAGTGCTAGAGTCAGGGCGAATTACGAGCAGTACTTC. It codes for CSARVRANYEQYF.

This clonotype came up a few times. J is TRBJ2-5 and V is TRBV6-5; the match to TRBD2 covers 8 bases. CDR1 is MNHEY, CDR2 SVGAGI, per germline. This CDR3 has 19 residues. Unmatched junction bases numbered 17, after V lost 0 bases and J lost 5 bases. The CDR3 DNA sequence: TGTGCCAGCAGTTACTCGATCCTCGGGGTAGCGGGACTCGGGGAGACCCAGTACTTC. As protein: CASSYSILGVAGLGETQYF.

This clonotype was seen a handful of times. The CDR3 coding sequence is TGCAGTGCCCTCCACGGGACGAGCTCCTACGAGCAGTACTTC. Amino acid sequence: CSALHGTSSYEQYF. The chain carries TRBV20-1 and TRBJ2-7, with D perhaps matching TRBD1 or TRBD2 (5 bases each). CDR1 DFQATT and CDR2 SNEGSKA come from the germline V gene (reference sequence). The CDR3 covers 14 residues. V was cut by 6 bases and J by 0 bases, with 15 bases left in between.

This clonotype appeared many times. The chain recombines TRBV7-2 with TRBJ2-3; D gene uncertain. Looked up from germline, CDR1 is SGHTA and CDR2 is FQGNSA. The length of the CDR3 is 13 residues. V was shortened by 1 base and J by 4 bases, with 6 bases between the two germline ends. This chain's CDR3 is CASSLVQSDTQYF. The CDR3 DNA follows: TGTGCCAGCAGCTTAGTCCAGTCAGATACGCAGTATTTT. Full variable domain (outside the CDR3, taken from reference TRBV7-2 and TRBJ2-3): GAGVSQSPSNKVTEKGKDVELRCDPISGHTALYWYRQSLGQGLEFLIYFQGNSAPDKSGLPSDRFSAERTGGSVSTLTIQRTQQEDSAVYLCASSLVQSDTQYFGPGTRLTVL.